Below are 20 T cell receptor beta chains sequenced from a single sample in a study of coeliac disease. Clones were read by immunoSEQ multiplex PCR, and TCRdb kept only the in-frame ones, dropping some. The sample records 7,300 or so clones, about three fifths being singletons. Sequencing was done on a sample of lamina propria lymphocytes from the gut. The origin of the receptors is a woman aged 55-69 years with active celiac disease.

By frequency in the sample, this clone is medium-sized. The chain carries TRBV5-1 and TRBJ2-1; D not resolved. The ends were cut back, 2 bases at V and 4 bases at J, with 7 bases in the middle. CDR1 is SGHRS and CDR2 is YFSETQ in the germline V gene. This CDR3 has 13 amino acids. CDR3 nucleotide sequence: TGCGCCAGCAGCTTCGAGAGATACAATGAGCAGTTCTTC. Its translation is CASSFERYNEQFF.

The rearrangement joins TRBV5-1 to TRBJ1-2; no definite D call. The V end was cut by 1 base, the J end by 3 bases, with 7 bases between. There are 13 residues in the CDR3. CDR1 SGHRS and CDR2 YFSETQ come from the germline V gene. CDR3 sequence reads: CASSLWEDYGYTF. Here the CDR3 DNA reads TGCGCCAGCAGCTTGTGGGAGGACTATGGCTACACCTTC.

This clone was counted between two and nine times. This rearrangement joins TRBV4-1 to TRBJ2-2, with 12 bases aligning to TRBD1. There are 17 residues in the CDR3. Losses at the gene ends were 3 bases for V and 0 bases for J; bases not matched to a gene: 2. In germline, CDR1 is MGHRA, CDR2 YSYEKL. In DNA, the CDR3 is TGCGCCAGCAGCCAGGGGACAGGGGGCCCGAACACCGGGGAGCTGTTTTTT. Translating it yields CASSQGTGGPNTGELFF.

The chain uses TRBV6-6 and TRBJ2-2; 10 positions match TRBD2. CDR3 length: 16 amino acids. CDR1 and CDR2 (germline): MNHNY, SVGAGI (reference sequence). V lost 5 bases to trimming and J lost 3 bases; unmatched junction nucleotides: 6. The CDR3 loop reads CASSTGTSAHTGELFF. In nucleotides, the CDR3 is TGTGCCAGCAGTACGGGGACTAGCGCACACACCGGGGAGCTGTTTTTT.

The chain carries TRBV19 and TRBJ2-1, with 9 bases lining up with TRBD2. V was pared by 9 bases and J by 7 bases, with 4 bases of the junction left unmatched. Germline CDR1 reads LNHDA; CDR2 reads SQIVND (reference sequence). The CDR3 sequence is 12 residues long. The CDR3 nucleotides are TGTGCCAGGGGACTAGCAGAAAATGAGCAGTTCTTC. The encoded protein is CARGLAENEQFF.

This clone was found once. V is TRBV7-9 and J is TRBJ1-2; no definite D call. With 1 base removed from V and 1 base from J, the gap between germline ends came to 7 bases. Per germline, CDR1 SEHNR and CDR2 FQNEAQ (reference sequence). The CDR3 is 14 residues long. The CDR3 loop reads CASSLEAYNYGYTF. CDR3 in DNA: TGTGCCAGCAGCTTAGAAGCGTATAACTATGGCTACACCTTC.

The chain joins TRBV19 to TRBJ1-2; 7 bases are a match to TRBD1. Germline assignment: CDR1 LNHDA and CDR2 SQIVND (reference sequence). The CDR3 runs 15 residues. Germline trimming cut 3 bases from V and 7 bases from J; bases unmatched to any gene: 11. The CDR3 DNA follows: TGTGCCAGTAGTATCGAGACAGGGCTGGTAGGTGGCTACACCTTC. Its translation is CASSIETGLVGGYTF.

The rearrangement joins TRBV11-2 to TRBJ2-1; 10 positions match TRBD1. V trimming: 5 bases; J trimming: 3 bases; junction bases outside the gene matches: 4. This CDR3 region has 15 residues. CDR1 is SGHAT and CDR2 is FQNNGV in the germline V gene. The CDR3 is CASSQGQGIYNEQFF. CDR3 nucleotides: TGTGCCAGCAGCCAGGGACAGGGGATCTACAATGAGCAGTTCTTC.

This chain's CDR3 is CASSRSSGATNTEAFF. CDR3 nucleotides: TGCGCCAGCAGCCGATCCTCAGGGGCGACGAACACTGAAGCTTTCTTT. The chain carries TRBV4-3 and TRBJ1-1; D is possibly TRBD1 (6 bases). The CDR3 runs 16 residues. From germline, CDR1 is LGHNA and CDR2 YSLEER. The germline V and J ends were trimmed by 4 bases and 1 base, with 16 bases remaining between them.

By sample fraction, this clone is large. The V and J genes are TRBV6-5 and TRBJ2-2, with 9 bases fitting TRBD1. The trim removed 8 bases at V and 10 bases at J, leaving 8 bases unmatched. Germline CDR1 and CDR2: MNHEY and SVGAGI. This CDR3 comprises 13 residues. The CDR3 spells CASRGQGDKELFF. As DNA, the CDR3 is TGTGCCAGCCGGGGACAGGGTGATAAGGAGCTGTTTTTT.

The count of this clone is one. The rearrangement uses TRBV5-4 and TRBJ2-2; 9 nucleotides line up with TRBD1. The CDR3 runs 17 residues. Germline V lookup: CDR1 SGHNT, CDR2 YYREEE (reference sequence). The V gene end was trimmed by 5 bases and the J gene end by 7 bases; junction bases not matched to a gene: 15. DNA for the CDR3: TGTGCCAGCAGTCCAGGGGTGAGACAGGGGGATGGCGGGGAGCTGTTTTTT. It yields the protein CASSPGVRQGDGGELFF.

The V call is TRBV5-1, the J call TRBJ1-4; 7 bases match TRBD1. The J segment lost 3 bases and the V segment lost 2 bases, leaving 4 bases of the junction unmatched. The CDR3 spans 15 residues. Germline lookup yields CDR1 SGHRS and CDR2 YFSETQ. CDR3 region: CASSLTGVANEKLFF. The CDR3 coding sequence is TGCGCCAGCAGCTTAACAGGGGTGGCTAATGAAAAACTGTTTTTT.

V gene TRBV30 combines with J gene TRBJ2-2; TRBD1 might be the D (6 bases). CDR1 GTSNPN and CDR2 SVGIG come from the germline V gene (reference sequence). The CDR3 runs 17 residues. V was clipped by 0 bases and J by 4 bases, with 18 bases between them. CDR3 nucleotide sequence: TGTGCCTGGAGTGTGGGGTGGGGCAGGGGACCCACCGGGGAGCTGTTTTTT. This encodes CAWSVGWGRGPTGELFF.

This chain connects TRBV7-9 to TRBJ2-7, with D unclear. Germline-derived CDR1 and CDR2 are SEHNR and FQNEAQ (reference sequence). CDR3 length: 14 residues. The V end was cut by 1 base, the J end by 0 bases, with 7 bases between. Here the CDR3 reads CASSLVGSSYEQYF. DNA for the CDR3: TGTGCCAGCAGCTTAGTTGGCTCCTCCTACGAGCAGTACTTC.

In its sample, this clone was seen once. V and J are TRBV7-2 and TRBJ2-2, with TRBD2 matching 8 bases. CDR1 and CDR2 (germline): SGHTA, FQGNSA. The CDR3 is made up of 14 amino acids. The J segment lost 7 bases and the V segment lost 5 bases, leaving 6 bases of the junction unmatched. The CDR3 nucleotides read TGTGCCAGCAGCCCCGGGGGGGAACACGGGGAGCTGTTTTTT. Translated: CASSPGGEHGELFF.

This clone came up once. V and J are TRBV2 and TRBJ2-1; 13 bases map to TRBD2. The CDR3 is made up of 16 amino acids. Germline V gene data show CDR1 as SNHLY and CDR2 as FYNNEI. J was trimmed by 8 bases and V by 5 bases; bases with no gene match: 9. CDR3 sequence reads: CASSPTRLAGGDEQFF. The CDR3 DNA reads TGTGCCAGCAGTCCAACGCGACTAGCGGGGGGCGATGAGCAGTTCTTC.

This clone was picked up one time. The chain recombines TRBV6-6 with TRBJ2-7; D not resolved. The germline V gene encodes CDR1 MNHNY and CDR2 SVGAGI (reference sequence). The V gene lost 6 bases and the J gene lost 3 bases, with 6 bases spanning the gap. The CDR3 runs 11 residues. CDR3 DNA sequence: TGTGCCAGCAGCCGACACTACGAGCAGTACTTC. It is translated as CASSRHYEQYF.

The J gene is TRBJ2-7, the V gene TRBV27, with a tentative D call TRBD2 (6 bases). Trimming cost V 4 bases and J 9 bases, with 13 bases left between them. This CDR3 has 12 amino acids. The germline V gene encodes CDR1 MNHEY and CDR2 SMNVEV (reference sequence). The CDR3 spells CASSSLSSGQYF. CDR3 DNA sequence: TGTGCCAGCAGTTCATTGAGTAGCGGGCAGTACTTC.

This rearrangement joins TRBV23-1 to TRBJ2-5, with a weak D call TRBD2 (6 bases). TRBV23-1 qualifies as an ORF whose function is uncertain. This CDR3 is 13 amino acids long. V was pared by 4 bases and J by 5 bases, with 11 bases between. CDR3 in DNA: TGCGCCAGCAGTCGGGATGGGGGGGAGACCCAGTACTTC. This gives the protein CASSRDGGETQYF.

This clone is labeled medium-sized. The chain employs TRBV5-6 and TRBJ2-7; 10 bases map to TRBD1. CDR1 and CDR2 (germline): SGHDT, YYEEEE. Trimming cost V 5 bases and J 3 bases; bases outside gene matches: 5. The CDR3 loop spans 14 amino acids. Here the CDR3 DNA reads TGTGCCAGCAGACCCGGGACAGGGGTCTACGAGCAGTACTTC. Translation gives CASRPGTGVYEQYF.